This entry is about one TCR beta chain. Its antigen specificity is not known. No base qualities exist here, and no much larger clone lies one base off it. The same CDR3 is also encoded by other DNA sequences in this sample. Each collaborating institution followed its own protocols to collect whole blood in K2EDTA tubes. For TCRbeta analysis, collaborators shipped samples in one of three forms: frozen whole blood, isolated PBMCs, or DNA extracted from either of those sample types. This entry comes from a study of blood T cell repertoires in COVID-19 (dated by TCRdb to 2020 to 2022). A note on the overall study: Samples covering the acute and convalescent phases of COVID-19 were provided by collaborators in the United States, Italy and Spain. The prospective study material was composed of cDNA or gDNA derived from T cells, B-cell-depleted T cells, or PBMCs. Where available, HLA class I and class II types were taken from metadata supplied by the sample provider and were not determined by assay-based typing. Deeply sampled blood TCRbeta repertoires from subjects exposed to, actively infected with, or recovered from COVID-19 were included in the dataset. Samples were obtained from the ongoing ImmuneRACE study (first 160 participants) and from over 1,000 subjects provided by 6 global collaborators. The repertoires were made available in a free public database intended to serve as a resource for research on the immune response to SARS-CoV-2. The sample metadata nearly always contained a de-identified subject ID, COVID-19 status, age in years and sex. Overall results and qualifications from the work: How much clinical and demographic metadata was included differed by source and by participant, and the metadata was provided uncurated.

Deletion took 4 bases off V and 1 base off J, with a span of 7 bases between the germline ends. Per the germline V gene, SNHLY is the CDR1 and FYNNEI is the CDR2. Counted from cysteine to phenylalanine, this CDR3 has 13 amino acids. This entry keeps only the CDR3 DNA: 39 bases, framed from base 1. The immunoSEQ Assay, a bias-controlled multiplex PCR, was used to amplify TCRbeta CDR3 regions from genomic DNA. The published analysis was carried out like this. Nucleated cell counts per sample were estimated from amplification of reference gene primers within the assay. Sequence reads were collapsed and filtered to measure the absolute abundance of every unique TCRbeta CDR3 rearrangement. For each sample, productive Simpson clonality was calculated as the square root of Simpson's diversity index over productive rearrangements. This immuneACCESS table, as held by TCRdb, lists in-frame sequences with V and J called but not all clones. Of the missing ones, under half trace to an unresolved V gene in checked studies; the others have no known cause. That table is the source of V, J and clone size, and D and trimming were worked out from the DNA. Across this sample there are approximately 670,000 clones, with around 89% seen only once. About 0.24% of the sample lies in the top ten.

Recombination linked TRBV2 to TRBJ1-1, and TRBD1 may be the D gene, going by 5 matching bases. This TCR derives from a woman aged 18-35 years with acute or convalescent COVID-19. The specimen sequenced was peripheral blood. CDR3 protein: CASSAQGNTEAFF. The nucleotide sequence reads TGTGCCAGCAGTGCCCAGGGGAACACTGAAGCTTTCTTT.